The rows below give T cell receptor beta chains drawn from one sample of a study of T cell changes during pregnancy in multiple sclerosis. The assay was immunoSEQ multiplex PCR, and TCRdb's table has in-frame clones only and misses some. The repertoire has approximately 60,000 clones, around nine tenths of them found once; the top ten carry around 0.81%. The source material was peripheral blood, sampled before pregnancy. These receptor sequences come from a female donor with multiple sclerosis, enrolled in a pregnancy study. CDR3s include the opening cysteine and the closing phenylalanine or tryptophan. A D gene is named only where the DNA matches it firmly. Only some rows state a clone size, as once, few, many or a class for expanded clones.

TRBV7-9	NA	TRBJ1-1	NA	TGTGCCAGCAGCTTAGTTCAGGCAGTCACTGAAGCTTTCTTT	CASSLVQAVTEAFF
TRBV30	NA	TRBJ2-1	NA	TGTGCCTGGAAGCCTCAGGGACACGGGGAGCAGTTCTTC	CAWKPQGHGEQFF
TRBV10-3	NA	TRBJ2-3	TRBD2	TGTGCCATCGGGGGGACTAGCGGGATAAGCACAGATACGCAGTATTTT	CAIGGTSGISTDTQYF
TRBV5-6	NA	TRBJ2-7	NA	TGTGCCAGCAGCTTGGGACAGTACTACGAGCAGTACTTC	CASSLGQYYEQYF
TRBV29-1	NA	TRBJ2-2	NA	TGCAGCGTTCCCTGGGCAGGGCTGAACACCGGGGAGCTGTTTTTT	CSVPWAGLNTGELFF
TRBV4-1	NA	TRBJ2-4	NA	TGCGCCAGCAGCCAAGAACAAACCATAGCCAAAAACATTCAGTACTTC	CASSQEQTIAKNIQYF
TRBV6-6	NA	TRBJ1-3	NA	TGTGCCAGCAGTAACAGGGCTGGAAACACCATATATTTT	CASSNRAGNTIYF
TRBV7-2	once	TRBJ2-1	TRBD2	TGTGCCAGCAGCGTCAGTAGGACTAGCGGGGGGGCGGGTGAGCAGTTCTTC	CASSVSRTSGGAGEQFF
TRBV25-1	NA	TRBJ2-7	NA	TGTGCCAGCAGTGCCGGAGGGGGGGACTCTTCCTACGAGCAGTACTTC	CASSAGGGDSSYEQYF
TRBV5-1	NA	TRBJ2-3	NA	TGCGCCAGCGGAGGCGGGGTTCGCACAGATACGCAGTATTTT	CASGGGVRTDTQYF
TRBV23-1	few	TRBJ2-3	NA	TGCGCCAGCAGTCAATCGCACAGGGTGAACCTCACAGATACGCAGTATTTT	CASSQSHRVNLTDTQYF
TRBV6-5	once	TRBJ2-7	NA	TGTGCCAGCAGTTTTGCGGGGGCCCACGAGCAGTACTTC	CASSFAGAHEQYF
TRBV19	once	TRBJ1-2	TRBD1	TGTGCCAGTAGTAAGGGGGACAGAACCACTAACTATGGCTACACCTTC	CASSKGDRTTNYGYTF
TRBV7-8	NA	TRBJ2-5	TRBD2	TGTGCCAGCAGCCCGATAGCGGGGGGGCTGAAGACCCAGTACTTC	CASSPIAGGLKTQYF
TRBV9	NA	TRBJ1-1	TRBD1	TGTGCCAGCAGCGTAGAGGGGGGGACAGGGGAGAACACTGAAGCTTTCTTT	CASSVEGGTGENTEAFF
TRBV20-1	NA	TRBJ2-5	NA	TGCAGTGCTAGAGCGGGAGAGACCCAGTACTTC	CSARAGETQYF
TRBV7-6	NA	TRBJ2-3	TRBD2	TGTGCCAGCAGCCTTAGGGCTAGCGGGGGCGCGAGCACAGATACGCAGTATTTT	CASSLRASGGASTDTQYF
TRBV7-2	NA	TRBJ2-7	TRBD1	TGTGCCAGCAGCTCCGACCCCGGGACAGGGGAATACGAGCAGTACTTC	CASSSDPGTGEYEQYF
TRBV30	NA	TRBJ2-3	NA	TGTGCCGGGGGGGATACGCAGTATTTT	CAGGDTQYF
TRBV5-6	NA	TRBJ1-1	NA	TGTGCCAGCAGCCCCCAAGACAGTATCATTGAAGCTTTCTTT	CASSPQDSIIEAFF
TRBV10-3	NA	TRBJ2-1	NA	TGTGCCATCAGTGAGCCGTGGAGTCAGTTCTTC	CAISEPWSQFF
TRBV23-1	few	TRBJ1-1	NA	TGCGCCAGCAGTCTCACCGACAGGATCTTCACTGAAGCTTTCTTT	CASSLTDRIFTEAFF
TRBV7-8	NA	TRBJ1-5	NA	TGTGCCAGCAGCCTTGACAGGTATCAGCCCCAGCATTTT	CASSLDRYQPQHF
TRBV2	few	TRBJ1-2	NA	TGTGCCAGCGTGGCGGGGGACTATGGCTACACCTTC	CASVAGDYGYTF
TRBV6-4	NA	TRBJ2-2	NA	TGTGCCAGCAGTGACTCGAGTACCGGGGAGCTGTTTTTT	CASSDSSTGELFF
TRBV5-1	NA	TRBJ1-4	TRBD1	TGCGCCAGCAGCCTGGACAGGGTTAATGAAAAACTGTTTTTT	CASSLDRVNEKLFF
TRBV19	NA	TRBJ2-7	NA	TGTGCCAGTAGTATTATCGGTTACGAGCAGTACTTC	CASSIIGYEQYF
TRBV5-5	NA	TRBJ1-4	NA	TGTGCCAGCAGATTTGGACAGTTAAATAATGAAAAACTGTTTTTT	CASRFGQLNNEKLFF
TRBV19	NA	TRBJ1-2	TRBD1	TGTGCCAGTAGTATAGATGGGGGACAGGGGGCCGGCTACACCTTC	CASSIDGGQGAGYTF
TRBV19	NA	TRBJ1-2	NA	TGTGCCAGTACGATTTTTAGCAGGGACTTTGGCTACACCTTC	CASTIFSRDFGYTF
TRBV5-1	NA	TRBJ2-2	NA	TGCGCCAGCAGCATGTCCGGGACACCGAACACCGGGGAGCTGTTTTTT	CASSMSGTPNTGELFF
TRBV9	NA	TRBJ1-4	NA	TGTGCCAGCAGCGTAGAACCTAATAATGAAAAACTGTTTTTT	CASSVEPNNEKLFF
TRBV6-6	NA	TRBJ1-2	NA	TGTGCCAGCAGTCCGGGGGTCGGGGGAATCTATGGCTACACCTTC	CASSPGVGGIYGYTF
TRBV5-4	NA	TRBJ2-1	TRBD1	TGTGCCAGCAGCGCGACAGGGTCGTACAATGAGCAGTTCTTC	CASSATGSYNEQFF
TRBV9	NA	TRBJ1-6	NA	TGTGCCAGCAGCAAATTTCCGGATTCACCCCTCCACTTT	CASSKFPDSPLHF
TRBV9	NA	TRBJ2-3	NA	TGTGCCAGCAGCGTAGGAAGGGGGTCCGGGGATACGCAGTATTTT	CASSVGRGSGDTQYF
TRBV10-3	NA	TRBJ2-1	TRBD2	TGTGCCATCAGCCGGACTAGCTCCTACAATGAGCAGTTCTTC	CAISRTSSYNEQFF
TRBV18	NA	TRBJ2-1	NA	TGTGCCAGCTCACCATTCCGGGCGGGGATTGAGCAGTTCTTC	CASSPFRAGIEQFF
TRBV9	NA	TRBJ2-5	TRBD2	TGTGCCAGCAGCGCTAGACTAGCGGGGGGCCTGGTACGAGAGACCCAGTACTTC	CASSARLAGGLVRETQYF
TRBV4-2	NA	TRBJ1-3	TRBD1	TGTGCCAGCAGCCAAGACGGGACAGTGGGGGACCCTGGAAACACCATATATTTT	CASSQDGTVGDPGNTIYF
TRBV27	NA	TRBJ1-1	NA	TGTGCCAGCAGGCCAGGGGCGGGCACTGAAGCTTTCTTT	CASRPGAGTEAFF
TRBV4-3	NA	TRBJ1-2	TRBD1	TGCGCCAGCAGCCCAGGGGGCTTAGGCGGCTACACCTTC	CASSPGGLGGYTF
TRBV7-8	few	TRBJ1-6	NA	TGTGCCAGCAGCTTACCATCTACACCCCTCCACTTT	CASSLPSTPLHF
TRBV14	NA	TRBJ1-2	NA	TGTGCCAGCAGCCCTCGGCAGGGGAGTGGCTACACCTTC	CASSPRQGSGYTF
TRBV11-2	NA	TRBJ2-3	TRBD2	TGTGCCAGCAGCTTATGGCGGGGGTCAGGAGATACGCAGTATTTT	CASSLWRGSGDTQYF
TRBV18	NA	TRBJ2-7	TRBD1	TGTGCCAGCTCACCAGAGACAGGGAACTACGAGCAGTACTTC	CASSPETGNYEQYF
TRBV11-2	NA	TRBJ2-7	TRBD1	TGTGCCAGCAGCTCTACAGGGGTTCGGTACGAGCAGTACTTC	CASSSTGVRYEQYF
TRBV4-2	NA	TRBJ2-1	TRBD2	TGTGCCAGCAGCCAAGAAATCGGACTAGCGGGGAGCAATGAGCAGTTCTTC	CASSQEIGLAGSNEQFF